The rows below give T cell receptor beta chains drawn from one sample of a study of OX40 agonist ivuxolimab in advanced cancers. The repertoire was sequenced with immunoSEQ multiplex PCR; TCRdb's copy has only in-frame clones and lacks some. The sample lists about 68,000 clones; around 90% were seen once. The source was CD4+ or CD8+ T cells sorted from blood, collected in a trial of the OX40 agonist ivuxolimab. The source is an adult with an advanced solid tumor such as melanoma, head and neck, liver or kidney cancer. Both conserved end residues are part of each CDR3. Each record gives: clone size, V gene, J gene, D gene, CDR3 protein, CDR3 DNA. A D gene is named only where the DNA matches it firmly. The size field is filled for only some rows; it gives once, few, many or a size class.

-	TRBV28	TRBJ2-7	-	CASSLSGGGGYEQYF	TGTGCCAGCAGTTTATCGGGGGGAGGGGGCTACGAGCAGTACTTC
-	TRBV11-1	TRBJ2-7	TRBD2	CASSWTRGNYEQYF	TGTGCCAGCAGCTGGACTAGGGGTAACTACGAGCAGTACTTC
-	TRBV21-1	TRBJ1-5	-	CASSKTARGDSNQPQHF	TGTGCCAGCAGCAAAACTGCCAGGGGAGATAGCAATCAGCCCCAGCATTTT
-	TRBV7-8	TRBJ2-1	TRBD2	CASSLSGSSYNEQFF	TGTGCCAGCAGCTTAAGCGGGAGTTCCTACAATGAGCAGTTCTTC
-	TRBV19	TRBJ2-1	-	CASSMGRDYNEQFF	TGTGCCAGTAGTATGGGGCGAGACTACAATGAGCAGTTCTTC
-	TRBV5-1	TRBJ2-5	TRBD2	CASSRSGTSGAQETQYF	TGCGCCAGCAGCAGGTCCGGGACTAGCGGAGCACAAGAGACCCAGTACTTC
-	TRBV19	TRBJ1-2	-	CASTTSRGNGYGYTF	TGTGCCAGTACCACCTCGAGGGGAAACGGCTATGGCTACACCTTC
-	TRBV27	TRBJ2-1	TRBD2	CASSPTGLASRKNEQFF	TGTGCCAGCAGTCCAACCGGACTAGCGTCGAGGAAAAATGAGCAGTTCTTC
-	TRBV27	TRBJ1-6	-	CASSLRQGNSPLHF	TGTGCCAGCAGTTTAAGGCAGGGTAATTCACCCCTCCACTTT
-	TRBV5-8	TRBJ2-7	-	CASRLRGREQYF	TGTGCCAGTAGACTCAGGGGTAGGGAGCAGTACTTC
-	TRBV5-1	TRBJ1-3	TRBD1	CASSPSTGAVSGNTIYF	TGCGCCAGCAGCCCCTCGACAGGGGCCGTCTCTGGAAACACCATATATTTT
once	TRBV11-2	TRBJ2-5	-	CASSLAQETQYF	TGTGCCAGCAGCTTAGCCCAAGAGACCCAGTACTTC
-	TRBV6-5	TRBJ2-3	-	CASSSGTPRDTQYF	TGTGCCAGCAGTTCCGGGACTCCCAGGGATACGCAGTATTTT
-	TRBV5-1	TRBJ2-1	TRBD2	CASSITLAGIGNEQFF	TGCGCCAGCAGCATAACTCTAGCGGGAATTGGCAATGAGCAGTTCTTC
once	TRBV7-9	TRBJ1-1	-	CASSSRRQNTEAFF	TGTGCCAGCAGCTCCCGACGGCAGAACACTGAAGCTTTCTTT
-	TRBV6-5	TRBJ1-2	TRBD1	CASRATGDYGYTF	TGTGCAAGCAGGGCGACAGGGGACTATGGCTACACCTTC
-	TRBV4-1	TRBJ2-3	-	CASSPTSSGYTDTQYF	TGCGCCAGCAGCCCGACAAGCTCGGGATATACAGATACGCAGTATTTT
-	TRBV7-6	TRBJ1-1	-	CASRQDSNTEAFF	TGTGCCAGTCGACAGGACTCGAACACTGAAGCTTTCTTT
-	TRBV6-5	TRBJ2-7	-	CASSYLTDLYEQYF	TGTGCCAGCAGTTACCTCACCGACCTATACGAGCAGTACTTC
-	TRBV5-1	TRBJ1-5	TRBD1	CASSEGTGFNQPQHF	TGCGCCAGCAGCGAAGGGACAGGGTTCAATCAGCCCCAGCATTTT
-	TRBV6-5	TRBJ1-2	TRBD1	CASSYSRQGNGYTF	TGTGCCAGCAGTTACTCGAGACAGGGTAATGGCTACACCTTC
-	TRBV28	TRBJ2-7	-	CASSPPGLPYEQYF	TGTGCCAGCAGTCCCCCGGGACTTCCCTACGAGCAGTACTTC
-	TRBV7-9	TRBJ1-2	-	CASSLQYGAGGYTF	TGTGCCAGCAGCTTACAATATGGGGCGGGTGGCTACACCTTC
-	TRBV19	TRBJ1-5	-	CASSTRDTHQPQHF	TGTGCCAGTAGTACCCGGGACACCCATCAGCCCCAGCATTTT
-	TRBV9	TRBJ2-1	-	CASSVVGWSEQFF	TGTGCCAGCAGCGTAGTGGGCTGGAGTGAGCAGTTCTTC
-	TRBV25-1	TRBJ1-2	-	CASSQEIYGYTF	TGTGCCAGCAGTCAGGAAATCTATGGCTACACCTTC
-	TRBV11-2	TRBJ2-7	-	CASSDGGRIVYEQYF	TGTGCCAGCAGCGATGGGGGGAGAATCGTTTACGAGCAGTACTTC
-	TRBV2	TRBJ2-3	-	CASWREVADTDTQYF	TGTGCCAGCTGGAGAGAGGTAGCGGACACTGATACGCAGTATTTT
-	TRBV5-4	TRBJ2-2	-	CASSLVGGRNTGELFF	TGTGCCAGCAGCTTGGTCGGGGGGCGAAACACCGGGGAGCTGTTTTTT
-	TRBV6-1	TRBJ2-7	TRBD2	CASSALLAANYEQYF	TGTGCCAGCAGTGCTCTACTAGCGGCGAACTACGAGCAGTACTTC
-	TRBV4-1	TRBJ1-5	-	CASSQEGGGNQPQHF	TGCGCCAGCAGCCAAGAAGGGGGTGGAAATCAGCCCCAGCATTTT
-	TRBV5-6	TRBJ1-2	-	CASSFVGGGGYTF	TGTGCCAGCAGCTTTGTGGGGGGTGGTGGCTACACCTTC
-	TRBV5-1	TRBJ2-1	-	CASSLAVGISNEQFF	TGCGCCAGCAGCCTAGCAGTAGGAATATCGAATGAGCAGTTCTTC
-	TRBV14	TRBJ2-1	-	CASSQIQRSNEQFF	TGTGCCAGCAGCCAAATACAACGTAGCAATGAGCAGTTCTTC
-	TRBV29-1	TRBJ1-2	-	CSVGGVIANYGYTF	TGCAGCGTTGGAGGAGTAATCGCTAACTATGGCTACACCTTC